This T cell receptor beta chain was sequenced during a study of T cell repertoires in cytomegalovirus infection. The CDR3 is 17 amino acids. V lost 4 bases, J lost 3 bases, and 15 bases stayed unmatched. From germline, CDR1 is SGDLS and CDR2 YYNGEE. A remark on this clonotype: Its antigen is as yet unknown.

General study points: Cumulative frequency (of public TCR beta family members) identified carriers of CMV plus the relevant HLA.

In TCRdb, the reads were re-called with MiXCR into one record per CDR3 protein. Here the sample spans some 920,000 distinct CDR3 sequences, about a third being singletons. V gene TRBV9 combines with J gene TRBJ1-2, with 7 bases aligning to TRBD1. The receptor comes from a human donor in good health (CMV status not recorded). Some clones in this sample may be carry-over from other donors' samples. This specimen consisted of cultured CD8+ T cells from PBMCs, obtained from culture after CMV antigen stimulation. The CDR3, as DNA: TGTGCCAGCAGCCCATTAGGGACCCGGGACAGCTACTATGGCTACACCTTC. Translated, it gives CASSPLGTRDSYYGYTF.